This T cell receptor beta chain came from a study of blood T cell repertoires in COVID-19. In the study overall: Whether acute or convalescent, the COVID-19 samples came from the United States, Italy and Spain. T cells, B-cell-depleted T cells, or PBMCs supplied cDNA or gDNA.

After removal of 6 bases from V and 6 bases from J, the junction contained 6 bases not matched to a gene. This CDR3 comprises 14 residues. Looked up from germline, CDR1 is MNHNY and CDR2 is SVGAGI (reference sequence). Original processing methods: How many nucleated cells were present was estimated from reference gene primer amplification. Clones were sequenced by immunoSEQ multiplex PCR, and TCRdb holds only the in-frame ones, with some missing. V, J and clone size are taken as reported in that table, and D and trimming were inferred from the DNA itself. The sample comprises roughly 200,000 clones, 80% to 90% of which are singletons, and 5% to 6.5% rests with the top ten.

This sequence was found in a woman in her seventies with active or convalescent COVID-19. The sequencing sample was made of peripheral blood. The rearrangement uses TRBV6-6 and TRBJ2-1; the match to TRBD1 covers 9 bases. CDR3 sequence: CASRGQGRGNEQFF. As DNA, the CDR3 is TGTGCCAGCAGGGGACAGGGCCGAGGCAATGAGCAGTTCTTC.